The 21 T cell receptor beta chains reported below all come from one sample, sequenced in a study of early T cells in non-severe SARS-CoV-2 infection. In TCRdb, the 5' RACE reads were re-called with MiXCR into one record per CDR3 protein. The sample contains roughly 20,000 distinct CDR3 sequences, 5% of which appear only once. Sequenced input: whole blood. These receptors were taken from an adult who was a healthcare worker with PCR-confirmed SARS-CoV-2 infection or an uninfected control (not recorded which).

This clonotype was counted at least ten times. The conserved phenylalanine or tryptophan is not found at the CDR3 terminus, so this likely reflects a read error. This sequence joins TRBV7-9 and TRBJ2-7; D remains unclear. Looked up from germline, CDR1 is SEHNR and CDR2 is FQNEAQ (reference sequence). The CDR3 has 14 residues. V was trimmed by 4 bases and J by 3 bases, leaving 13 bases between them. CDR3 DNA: TGTGCCAGCAGCTCGCCCTTTTCGAGCTACGAGCAGTACTCC. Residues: CASSSPFSSYEQYS.

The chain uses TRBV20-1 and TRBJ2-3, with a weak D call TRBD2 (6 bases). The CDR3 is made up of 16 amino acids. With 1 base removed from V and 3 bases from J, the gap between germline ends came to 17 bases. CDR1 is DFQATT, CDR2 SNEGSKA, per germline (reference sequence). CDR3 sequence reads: CSARVPGVLETDTQYF. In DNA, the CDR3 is TGCAGTGCTAGAGTCCCGGGGGTACTGGAAACAGATACGCAGTATTTT.

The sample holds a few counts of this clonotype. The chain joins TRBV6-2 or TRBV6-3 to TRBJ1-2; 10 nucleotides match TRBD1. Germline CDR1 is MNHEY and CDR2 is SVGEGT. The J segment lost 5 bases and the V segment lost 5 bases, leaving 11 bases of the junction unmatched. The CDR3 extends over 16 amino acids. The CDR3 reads CASSHTGTGDVYGYTF. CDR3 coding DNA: TGTGCCAGCAGTCACACCGGGACAGGGGATGTGTATGGCTACACCTTC.

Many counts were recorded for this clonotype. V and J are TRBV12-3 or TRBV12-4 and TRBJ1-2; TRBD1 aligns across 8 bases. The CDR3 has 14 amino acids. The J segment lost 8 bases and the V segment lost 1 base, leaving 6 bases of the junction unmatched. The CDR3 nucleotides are TGTGCCAGCAGTTTAGGGATACAGGGGGGAGGCTACACCTTC. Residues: CASSLGIQGGGYTF.

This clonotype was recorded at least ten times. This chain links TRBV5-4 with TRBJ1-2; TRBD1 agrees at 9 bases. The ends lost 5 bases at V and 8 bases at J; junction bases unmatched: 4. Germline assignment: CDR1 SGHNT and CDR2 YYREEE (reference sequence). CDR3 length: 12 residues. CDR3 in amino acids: CASRGTGSGYTF. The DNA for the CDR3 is TGTGCCAGCAGGGGGACAGGGAGCGGCTACACCTTC.

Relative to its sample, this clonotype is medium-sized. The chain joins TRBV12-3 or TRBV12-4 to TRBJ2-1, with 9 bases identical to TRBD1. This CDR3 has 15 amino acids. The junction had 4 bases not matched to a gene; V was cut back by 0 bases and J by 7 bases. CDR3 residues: CASSLATGGANEQFF. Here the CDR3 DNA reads TGTGCCAGCAGTTTAGCCACAGGGGGCGCGAATGAGCAGTTCTTC.

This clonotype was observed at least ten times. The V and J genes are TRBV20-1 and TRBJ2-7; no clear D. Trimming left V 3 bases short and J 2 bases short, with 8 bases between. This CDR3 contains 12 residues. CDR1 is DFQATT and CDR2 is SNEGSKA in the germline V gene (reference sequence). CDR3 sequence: CSASGPTYEQYF. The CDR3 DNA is TGCAGTGCTAGCGGGCCCACCTACGAGCAGTACTTC.

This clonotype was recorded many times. CDR3 DNA: TGTGCCAGCAGTTCACAGGGTATAGCGGGAGGGAAAAACACCGGGGAGCTGTTTTTT. The encoded protein is CASSSQGIAGGKNTGELFF. The chain is built from TRBV6-5 and TRBJ2-2; TRBD2 matches 11 bases. CDR3 size: 19 residues. Trimming took 4 bases from V and 2 from J; bases not matched to a gene: 12. Looked up from germline, CDR1 is MNHEY and CDR2 is SVGAGI.

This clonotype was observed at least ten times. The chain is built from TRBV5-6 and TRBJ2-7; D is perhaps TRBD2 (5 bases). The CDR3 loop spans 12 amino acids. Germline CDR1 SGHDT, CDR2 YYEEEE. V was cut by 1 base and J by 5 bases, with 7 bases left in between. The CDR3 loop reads CASSLIGDEQYF. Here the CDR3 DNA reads TGTGCCAGCAGCTTGATCGGGGACGAGCAGTACTTC.

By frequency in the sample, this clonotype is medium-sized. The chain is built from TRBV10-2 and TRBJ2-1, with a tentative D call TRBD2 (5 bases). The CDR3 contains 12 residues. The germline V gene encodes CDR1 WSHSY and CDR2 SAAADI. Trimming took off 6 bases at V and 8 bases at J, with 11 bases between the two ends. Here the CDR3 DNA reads TGCGCCAGCAGAACTAGTAACCATGAGCAGTTCTTC. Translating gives CASRTSNHEQFF.

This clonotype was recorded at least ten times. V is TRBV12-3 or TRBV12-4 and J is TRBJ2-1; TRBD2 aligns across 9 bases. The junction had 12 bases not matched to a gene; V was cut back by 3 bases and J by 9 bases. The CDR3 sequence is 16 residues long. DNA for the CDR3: TGTGCCAGCAGTTTCTTTGGTAGCGGGAGTAGGCGTGAGCAGTTCTTC. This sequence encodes CASSFFGSGSRREQFF.

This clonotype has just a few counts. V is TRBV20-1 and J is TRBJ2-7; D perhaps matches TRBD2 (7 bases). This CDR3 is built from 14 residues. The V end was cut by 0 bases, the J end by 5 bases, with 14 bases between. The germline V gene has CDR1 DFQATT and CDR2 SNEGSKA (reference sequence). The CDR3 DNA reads TGCAGTGCTAGAGATCAGGGAGGGACACACGAGCAGTACGTC. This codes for CSARDQGGTHEQYV.

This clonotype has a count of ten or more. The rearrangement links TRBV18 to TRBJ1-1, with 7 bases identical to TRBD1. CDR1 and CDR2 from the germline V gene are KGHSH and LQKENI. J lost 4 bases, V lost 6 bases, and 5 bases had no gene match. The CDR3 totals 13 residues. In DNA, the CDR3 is TGTGCCAGCTCGTTCGACAGGGTCACTGAAGCTTTCTTT. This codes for CASSFDRVTEAFF.

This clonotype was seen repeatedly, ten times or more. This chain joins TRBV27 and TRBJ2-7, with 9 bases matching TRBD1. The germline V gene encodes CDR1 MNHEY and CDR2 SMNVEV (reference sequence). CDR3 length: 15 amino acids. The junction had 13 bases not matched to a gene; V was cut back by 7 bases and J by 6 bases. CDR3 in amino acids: CASIRQGGINSEQYF. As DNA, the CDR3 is TGTGCCAGCATAAGACAGGGGGGAATTAACTCCGAGCAGTACTTC.

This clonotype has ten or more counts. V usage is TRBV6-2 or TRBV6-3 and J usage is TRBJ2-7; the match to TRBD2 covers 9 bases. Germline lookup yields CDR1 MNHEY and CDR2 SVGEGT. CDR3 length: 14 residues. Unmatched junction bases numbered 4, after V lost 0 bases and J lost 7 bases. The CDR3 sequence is CASSYSAGGVEQYV. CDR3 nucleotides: TGTGCCAGCAGTTACTCTGCGGGAGGGGTAGAGCAGTACGTC.

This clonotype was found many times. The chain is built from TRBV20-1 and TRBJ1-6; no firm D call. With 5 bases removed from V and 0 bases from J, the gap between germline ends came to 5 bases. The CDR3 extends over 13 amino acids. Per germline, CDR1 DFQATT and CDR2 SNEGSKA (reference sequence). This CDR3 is CSAWSSYNSPLHF. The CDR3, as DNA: TGCAGTGCTTGGAGCTCCTATAATTCACCCCTCCACTTT.

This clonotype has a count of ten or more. This chain's CDR3 is CASSFSGGLEAFF. CDR3 bases: TGTGCCAGCAGCTTTTCGGGGGGCCTTGAAGCTTTCTTT. The gene calls are TRBV5-6 and TRBJ1-1; tentatively, D is TRBD1 (6 bases). This CDR3 is 13 amino acids long. In germline, CDR1 is SGHDT, CDR2 YYEEEE. The V gene lost 2 bases and the J gene lost 7 bases, with 12 bases spanning the gap.

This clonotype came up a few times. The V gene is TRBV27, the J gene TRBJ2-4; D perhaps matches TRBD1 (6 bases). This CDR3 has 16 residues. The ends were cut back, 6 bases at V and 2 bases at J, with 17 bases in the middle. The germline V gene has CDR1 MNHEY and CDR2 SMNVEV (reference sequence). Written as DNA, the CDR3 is TGTGCCAGCAGCCGGACCAGGGACACCCCCAAAAACATTCAGTACTTC. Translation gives CASSRTRDTPKNIQYF.

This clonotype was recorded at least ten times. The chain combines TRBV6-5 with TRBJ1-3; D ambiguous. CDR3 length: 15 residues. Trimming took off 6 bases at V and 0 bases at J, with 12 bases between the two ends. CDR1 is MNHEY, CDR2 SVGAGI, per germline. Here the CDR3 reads CASSRGRDSGNTIYF. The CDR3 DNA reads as TGTGCCAGCAGCCGCGGACGGGACTCTGGAAACACCATATATTTT.

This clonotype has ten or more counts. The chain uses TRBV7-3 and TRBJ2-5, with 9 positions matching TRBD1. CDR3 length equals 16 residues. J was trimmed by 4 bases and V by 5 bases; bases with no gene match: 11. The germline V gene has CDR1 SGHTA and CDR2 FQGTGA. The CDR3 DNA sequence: TGTGCCAGCAGCCAAACAGGGGGCGTATCTGGAGAGACCCAGTACTTC. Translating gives CASSQTGGVSGETQYF.

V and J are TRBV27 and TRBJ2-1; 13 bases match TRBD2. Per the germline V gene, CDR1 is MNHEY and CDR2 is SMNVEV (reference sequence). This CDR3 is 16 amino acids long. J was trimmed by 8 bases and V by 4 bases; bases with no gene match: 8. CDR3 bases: TGTGCCAGCAGTTCCCCTTTGACTAGCGGGAGGTATGAGCAGTTCTTC. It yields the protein CASSSPLTSGRYEQFF.